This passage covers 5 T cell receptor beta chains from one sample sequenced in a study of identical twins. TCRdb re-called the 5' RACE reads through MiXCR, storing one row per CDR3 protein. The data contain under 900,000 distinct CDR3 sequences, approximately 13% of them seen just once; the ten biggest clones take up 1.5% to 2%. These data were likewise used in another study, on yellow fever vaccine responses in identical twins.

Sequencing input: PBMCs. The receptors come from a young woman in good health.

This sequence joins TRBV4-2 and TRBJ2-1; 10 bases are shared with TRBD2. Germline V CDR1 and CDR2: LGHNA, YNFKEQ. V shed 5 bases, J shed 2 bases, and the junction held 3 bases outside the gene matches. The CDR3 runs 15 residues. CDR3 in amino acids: CASSDSGRAYNEQFF. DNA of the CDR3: TGTGCCAGCAGCGACAGCGGGAGGGCCTACAATGAGCAGTTCTTC.

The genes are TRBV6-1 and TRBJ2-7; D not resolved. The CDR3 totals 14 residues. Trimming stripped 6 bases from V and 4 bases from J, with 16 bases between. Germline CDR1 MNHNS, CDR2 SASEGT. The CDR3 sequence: CASSFGSAKYEQYV. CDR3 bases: TGTGCCAGCAGCTTCGGGTCCGCGAAGTACGAGCAGTACGTC.

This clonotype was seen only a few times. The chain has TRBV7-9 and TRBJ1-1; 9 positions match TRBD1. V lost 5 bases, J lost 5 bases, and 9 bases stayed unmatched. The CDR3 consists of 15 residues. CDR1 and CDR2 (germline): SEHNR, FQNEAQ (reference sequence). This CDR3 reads CASSTRRQGGTEAFF. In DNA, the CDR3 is TGTGCCAGCAGCACGCGGCGACAGGGGGGAACTGAAGCTTTCTTT. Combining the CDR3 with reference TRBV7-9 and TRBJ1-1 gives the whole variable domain DTGVSQNPRHKITKRGQNVTFRCDPISEHNRLYWYRQTLGQGPEFLTYFQNEAQLEKSRLLSDRFSAERPKGSFSTLEIQRTEQGDSAMYLCASSTRRQGGTEAFFGQGTRLTVV.

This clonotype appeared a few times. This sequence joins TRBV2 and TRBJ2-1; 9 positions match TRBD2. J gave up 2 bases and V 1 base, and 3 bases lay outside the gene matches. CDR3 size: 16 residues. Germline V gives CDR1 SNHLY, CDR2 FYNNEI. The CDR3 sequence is CASSEVASGAYNEQFF. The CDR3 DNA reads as TGTGCCAGCAGTGAAGTAGCTAGCGGGGCCTACAATGAGCAGTTCTTC.

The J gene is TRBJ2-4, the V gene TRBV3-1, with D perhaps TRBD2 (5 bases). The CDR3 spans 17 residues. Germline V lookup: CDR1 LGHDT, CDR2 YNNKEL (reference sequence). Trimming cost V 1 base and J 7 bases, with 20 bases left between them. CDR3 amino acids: CASSQVGLAHVGNIQYF. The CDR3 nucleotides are TGTGCCAGCAGCCAAGTTGGGCTAGCACACGTCGGGAACATTCAGTACTTC.